This entry is about one T cell receptor beta chain. Its antigen remains unknown. The PCR ran on 60 Vbeta and 13 Jbeta primers. Assay: immunoSEQ multiplex PCR; the TCRdb copy retains only in-frame clones and omits some. Of about 190,000 clones in the sample, 75% to 90% were seen once. The sample belongs to a study of cytomegalovirus exposure and HLA in healthy donors. Study overall: As released early, the data held 65 million to 90 million unique TCRs from HLA-typed donors.

The study's findings and limits: In terms of immune exposure information, only CMV serostatus was available. Productive status was seen about 87% or about 30% of the time for most TCR beta V segments in an earlier analysis.

Germline CDR1 SNHLY, CDR2 FYNNEI. Trimming cost V 4 bases and J 5 bases, with 20 bases left between them. This CDR3 is built from 16 residues. The receptor was isolated from a woman aged 45-59 years in good health and CMV-seropositive. Material for sequencing was PBMCs. This chain uses TRBV2 with TRBJ2-5; the D gene is possibly TRBD2 (7 bases). CDR3 in amino acids: CASSAPWGGGRETQYF. The CDR3 DNA follows: TGTGCCAGCAGTGCGCCCTGGGGGGGCGGCAGGGAGACCCAGTACTTC. The full variable domain, in which reference TRBV2 and TRBJ2-5 provide the parts outside the CDR3, is EPEVTQTPSHQVTQMGQEVILRCVPISNHLYFYWYRQILGQKVEFLVSFYNNEISEKSEIFDDQFSVERPDGSNFTLKIRSTKLEDSAMYFCASSAPWGGGRETQYFGPGTRLLVL.